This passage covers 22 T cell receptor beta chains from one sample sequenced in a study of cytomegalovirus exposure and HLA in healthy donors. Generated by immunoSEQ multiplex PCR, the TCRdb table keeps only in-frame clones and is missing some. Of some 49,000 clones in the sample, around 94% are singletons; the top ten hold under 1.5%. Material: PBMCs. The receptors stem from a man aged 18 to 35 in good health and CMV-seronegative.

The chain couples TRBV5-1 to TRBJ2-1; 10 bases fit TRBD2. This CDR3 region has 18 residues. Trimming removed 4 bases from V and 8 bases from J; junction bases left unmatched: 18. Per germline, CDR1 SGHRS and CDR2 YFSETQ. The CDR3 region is CASSPEHGAGGPLYEQFF. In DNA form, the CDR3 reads TGCGCCAGCAGCCCCGAACACGGAGCGGGAGGGCCTCTCTATGAGCAGTTCTTC.

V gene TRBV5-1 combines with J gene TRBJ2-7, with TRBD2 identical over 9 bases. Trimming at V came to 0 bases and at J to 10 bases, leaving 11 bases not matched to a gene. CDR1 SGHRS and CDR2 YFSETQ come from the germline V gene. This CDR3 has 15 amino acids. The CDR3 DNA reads TGCGCCAGCAGCTTGGTTGCGGGAGGGCCAAAGGCCCAGTACTTC. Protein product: CASSLVAGGPKAQYF. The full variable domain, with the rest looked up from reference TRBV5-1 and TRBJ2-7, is KAGVTQTPRYLIKTRGQQVTLSCSPISGHRSVSWYQQTPGQGLQFLFEYFSETQRNKGNFPGRFSGRQFSNSRSEMNVSTLELGDSALYLCASSLVAGGPKAQYFGPGTRLTVT.

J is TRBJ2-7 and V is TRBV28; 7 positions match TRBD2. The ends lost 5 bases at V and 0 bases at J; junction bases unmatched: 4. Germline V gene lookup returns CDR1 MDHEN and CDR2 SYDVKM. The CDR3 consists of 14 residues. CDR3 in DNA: TGTGCCAGCAGTACAAGCGGGATCTCCTACGAGCAGTACTTC. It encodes CASSTSGISYEQYF.

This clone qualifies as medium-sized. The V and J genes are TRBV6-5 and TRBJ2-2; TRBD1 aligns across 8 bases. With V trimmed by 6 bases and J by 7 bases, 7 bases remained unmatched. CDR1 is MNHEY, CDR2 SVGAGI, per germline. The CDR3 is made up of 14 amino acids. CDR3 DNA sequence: TGTGCCAGCAGATCACAGGGGGAGGTCGGGGAGCTGTTTTTT. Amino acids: CASRSQGEVGELFF.

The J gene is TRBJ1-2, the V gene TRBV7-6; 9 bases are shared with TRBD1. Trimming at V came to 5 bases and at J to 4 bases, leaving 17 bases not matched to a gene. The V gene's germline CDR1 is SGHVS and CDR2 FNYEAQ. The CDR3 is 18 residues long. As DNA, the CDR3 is TGTGCCAGCAGCCCCCGCACGGGCTGGGACAGGGATCTCTATGGCTACACCTTC. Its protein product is CASSPRTGWDRDLYGYTF.

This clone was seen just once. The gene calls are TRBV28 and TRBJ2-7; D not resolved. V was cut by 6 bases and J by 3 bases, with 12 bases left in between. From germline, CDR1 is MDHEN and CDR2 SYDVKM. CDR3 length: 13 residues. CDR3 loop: CASSLGSLYEQYF. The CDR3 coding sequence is TGTGCCAGCAGCCTAGGCAGTCTCTACGAGCAGTACTTC.

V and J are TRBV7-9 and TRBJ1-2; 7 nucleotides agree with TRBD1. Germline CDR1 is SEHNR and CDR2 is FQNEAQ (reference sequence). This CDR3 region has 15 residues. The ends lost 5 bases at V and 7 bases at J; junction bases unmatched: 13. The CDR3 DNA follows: TGTGCCAGCAGCCGCGCCGTCGAGGGGGCGGCTGGCTACACCTTC. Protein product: CASSRAVEGAAGYTF.

CDR3 DNA: TGTGCCAGCAGCTTGAGCGGGAGGTCGCCCTACGAGCAGTACTTC. It is translated as CASSLSGRSPYEQYF. The rearrangement joins TRBV7-6 to TRBJ2-7; 9 positions agree with TRBD2. The CDR3 spans 15 residues. Per germline, CDR1 SGHVS and CDR2 FNYEAQ. After removal of 3 bases from V and 2 bases from J, the junction contained 5 bases not matched to a gene.

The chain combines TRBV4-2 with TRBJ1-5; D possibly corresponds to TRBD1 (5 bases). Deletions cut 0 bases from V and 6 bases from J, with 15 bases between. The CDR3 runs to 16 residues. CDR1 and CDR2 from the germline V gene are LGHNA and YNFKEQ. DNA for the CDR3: TGTGCCAGCAGCCAAGATTTATCAGGGAACGGTCAGCCCCAGCATTTT. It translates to CASSQDLSGNGQPQHF.

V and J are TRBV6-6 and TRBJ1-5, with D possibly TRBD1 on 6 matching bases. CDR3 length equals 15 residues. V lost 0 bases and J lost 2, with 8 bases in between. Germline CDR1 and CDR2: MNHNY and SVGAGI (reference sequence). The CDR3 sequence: CASSYSTGGNQPQHF. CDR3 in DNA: TGTGCCAGCAGTTACTCGACAGGCGGCAATCAGCCCCAGCATTTT.

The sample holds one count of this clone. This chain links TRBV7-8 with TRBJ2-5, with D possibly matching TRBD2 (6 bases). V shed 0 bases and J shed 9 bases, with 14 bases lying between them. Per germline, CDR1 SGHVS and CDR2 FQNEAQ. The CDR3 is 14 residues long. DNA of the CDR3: TGTGCCAGCAGCTTAGCGGAGGGCCAAGCGGCCCAGTACTTC. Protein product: CASSLAEGQAAQYF.

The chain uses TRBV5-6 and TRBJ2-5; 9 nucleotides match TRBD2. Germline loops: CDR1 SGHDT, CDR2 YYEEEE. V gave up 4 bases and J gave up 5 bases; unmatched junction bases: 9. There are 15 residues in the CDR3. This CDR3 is CASSTTSGTGETQYF. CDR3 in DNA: TGTGCCAGCAGCACGACTAGCGGCACCGGTGAGACCCAGTACTTC.

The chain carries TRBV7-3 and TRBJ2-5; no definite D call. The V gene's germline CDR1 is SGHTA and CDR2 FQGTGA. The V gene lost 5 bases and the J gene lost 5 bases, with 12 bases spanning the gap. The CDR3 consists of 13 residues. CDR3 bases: TGTGCCAGCAGCCCTTGGCCTGGTGAGACCCAGTACTTC. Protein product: CASSPWPGETQYF.

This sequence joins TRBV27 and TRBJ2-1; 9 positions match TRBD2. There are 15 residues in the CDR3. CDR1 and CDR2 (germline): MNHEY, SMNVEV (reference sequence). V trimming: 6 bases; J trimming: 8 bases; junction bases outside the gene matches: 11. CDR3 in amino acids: CASRIAGVAGDEQFF. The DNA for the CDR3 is TGTGCCAGCAGAATAGCGGGAGTTGCCGGGGATGAGCAGTTCTTC.

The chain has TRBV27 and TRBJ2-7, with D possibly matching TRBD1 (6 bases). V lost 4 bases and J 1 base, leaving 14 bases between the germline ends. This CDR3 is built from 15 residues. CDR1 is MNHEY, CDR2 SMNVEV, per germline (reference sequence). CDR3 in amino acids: CASSSLTGLSYEQYF. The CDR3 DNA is TGTGCCAGCAGTTCTTTGACAGGCCTGTCCTACGAGCAGTACTTC.

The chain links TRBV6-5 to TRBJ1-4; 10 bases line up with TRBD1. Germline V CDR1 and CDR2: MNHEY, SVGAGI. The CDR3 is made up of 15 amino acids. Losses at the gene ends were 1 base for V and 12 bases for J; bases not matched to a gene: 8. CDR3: CASSYLGQGRVELFF. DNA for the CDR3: TGTGCCAGCAGTTACTTGGGACAGGGGCGAGTGGAACTGTTTTTT.

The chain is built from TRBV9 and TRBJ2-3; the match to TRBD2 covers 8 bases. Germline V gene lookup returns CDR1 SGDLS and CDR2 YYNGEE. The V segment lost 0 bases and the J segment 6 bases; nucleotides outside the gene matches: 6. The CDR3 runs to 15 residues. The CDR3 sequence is CASSVAGTRGDTQYF. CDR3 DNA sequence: TGTGCCAGCAGCGTAGCCGGGACTAGAGGTGATACGCAGTATTTT.

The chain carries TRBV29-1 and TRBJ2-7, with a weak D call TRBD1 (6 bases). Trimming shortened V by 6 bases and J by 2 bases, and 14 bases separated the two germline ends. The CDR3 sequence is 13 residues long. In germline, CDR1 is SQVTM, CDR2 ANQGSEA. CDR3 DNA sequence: TGCAGCGTCAACCCGGGACAACCCTACGAGCAGTACTTC. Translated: CSVNPGQPYEQYF.

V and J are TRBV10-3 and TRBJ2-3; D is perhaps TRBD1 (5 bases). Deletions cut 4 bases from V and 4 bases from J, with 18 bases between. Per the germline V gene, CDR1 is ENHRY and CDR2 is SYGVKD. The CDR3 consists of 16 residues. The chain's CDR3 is CAISGLRTTEADTQYF. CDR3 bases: TGTGCCATCAGTGGGTTGCGGACAACTGAAGCAGATACGCAGTATTTT.

The DNA for the CDR3 is TGTGCCAGTGGGGACATCCAGCGATCTGGGGCCAACGTCCTGACTTTC. Its protein product is CASGDIQRSGANVLTF. V is TRBV7-8 and J is TRBJ2-6, with a possible D match to TRBD1 (6 bases). CDR1 is SGHVS, CDR2 FQNEAQ, per germline. Trimming pared 9 bases from V and 1 base from J, leaving 16 bases between. The CDR3 spans 16 residues.

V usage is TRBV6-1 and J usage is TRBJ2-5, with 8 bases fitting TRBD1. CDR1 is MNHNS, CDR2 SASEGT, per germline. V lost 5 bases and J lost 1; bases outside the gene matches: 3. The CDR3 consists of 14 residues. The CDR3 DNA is TGTGCCAGCAGTCTTGACAGGGGCCAAGAGACCCAGTACTTC. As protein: CASSLDRGQETQYF.

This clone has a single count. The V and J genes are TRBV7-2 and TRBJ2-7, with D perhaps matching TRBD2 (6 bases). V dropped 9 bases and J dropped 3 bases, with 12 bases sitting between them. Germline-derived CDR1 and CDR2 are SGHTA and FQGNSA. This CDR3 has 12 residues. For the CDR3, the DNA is TGTGCCAGTGGCCGGGACTTCTACGAGCAGTACTTC. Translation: CASGRDFYEQYF.